Given below is one T cell receptor beta chain in context. This sample is drawn from a study of control samples from healthy donors and cancer patients. Sequencing was performed with immunoSEQ multiplex PCR; in TCRdb, only in-frame clones are kept and a portion is missing. The sample includes roughly 120,000 clones, about 88% seen only once; the top ten take 2% to 3%. The clonotype originates from a woman between 65 and 79 years old in good health. Sequenced material: blood.

CDR3 region: CASSYSEPGGAFF. The CDR3, as DNA: TGTGCCAGCAGTTACTCTGAACCTGGAGGAGCTTTCTTT. The rearrangement joins TRBV6-2 or TRBV6-3 to TRBJ1-1; D gene uncertain. Trimming took off 0 bases at V and 10 bases at J, with 12 bases between the two ends. CDR1 is MNHEY and CDR2 is SVGEGT in the germline V gene. CDR3 length equals 13 residues.